This is a list of T cell receptor beta chains from one sample in a study of T cell responses to AZD1222 COVID-19 vaccine. Sequencing was performed with immunoSEQ multiplex PCR; in TCRdb, only in-frame clones are kept and a portion is missing. The sample shows 160,000 or so clones, more than 75% of them seen only once. This specimen consisted of peripheral blood, obtained 28 days after the second AZD1222 dose. The origin of the receptors is an adult who received the AZD1222 COVID-19 vaccine. CDR3s include the opening cysteine and the closing phenylalanine or tryptophan. Each record gives: D gene, J gene, V gene, clone size, CDR3 protein, CDR3 DNA. The D gene is left open where the match is weak. Rows may omit the clone size; those that give it use once, few, many or a size class.

TRBD1	TRBJ1-4	TRBV3-1/TRBV3-2	few	CASSPSGTANEKLFF	TGTGCCAGCAGCCCATCGGGGACAGCTAATGAAAAACTGTTTTTT
TRBD1	TRBJ2-1	TRBV5-1	.	CASSLHGQGSYNEQFF	TGCGCCAGCAGCCTGCACGGACAGGGATCCTACAATGAGCAGTTCTTC
.	TRBJ1-1	TRBV7-8	.	CASSLNEELNTEAFF	TGTGCCAGCAGCTTAAACGAGGAGTTAAACACTGAAGCTTTCTTT
.	TRBJ1-2	TRBV6-2/TRBV6-3	once	CASNYEDGYTF	TGTGCCAGCAATTACGAAGATGGCTACACCTTC
TRBD2	TRBJ2-1	TRBV19	.	CASNGGRVLPTPRLTDEQFF	TGTGCCAGTAACGGAGGGAGGGTTTTACCCACCCCTCGTTTGACGGATGAGCAGTTCTTC
TRBD1	TRBJ2-2	TRBV13	once	CASSPPGRGLTGELFF	TGTGCCAGCAGCCCCCCGGGCAGGGGGCTTACCGGGGAGCTGTTTTTT
.	TRBJ1-4	TRBV5-6	.	CASSLWQGIEKLFF	TGTGCCAGCAGCTTGTGGCAGGGGATCGAAAAACTGTTTTTT
.	TRBJ1-1	TRBV7-2	.	CASSEDGNTEAFF	TGTGCCAGCAGCGAGGACGGGAACACTGAAGCTTTCTTT
TRBD1	TRBJ2-2	TRBV7-6	.	CASSSDPGQGNTGELFF	TGTGCCAGCAGCTCGGATCCGGGACAGGGAAACACCGGGGAGCTGTTTTTT
.	TRBJ1-1	TRBV6-5	.	CASSKQSGTEAFF	TGTGCCAGCAGTAAACAGTCGGGCACTGAAGCTTTCTTT